These 23 T cell receptor beta chains were sequenced from one sample in a study of cytotoxic CD8 clonotypes in ibrutinib-treated CLL. The protocol was immunoSEQ multiplex PCR, while the TCRdb copy is restricted to in-frame clones and leaves out a portion. The table records hundreds of thousands of clones, about 80% of them present only once. The sequencing used PBMCs, collected before ibrutinib treatment. These receptors were taken from a human donor with chronic lymphocytic leukemia.

The rearrangement links TRBV6-5 to TRBJ2-7, with D tentatively TRBD1 (6 bases). CDR3 length: 13 residues. Trimming shortened V by 6 bases and J by 7 bases, and 16 bases separated the two germline ends. Germline CDR1 reads MNHEY; CDR2 reads SVGAGI. This CDR3 reads CASRNSRQDEQYF. DNA of the CDR3: TGTGCCAGCAGGAACTCCCGACAGGATGAGCAGTACTTC.

This clone came up a few times. The chain recombines TRBV7-2 with TRBJ2-1; D not resolved. The CDR3 has 12 amino acids. V gave up 5 bases and J gave up 3 bases, with 5 bases separating them. CDR1 is SGHTA and CDR2 is FQGNSA in the germline V gene. The CDR3 region is CASSPIYNEQFF. The CDR3 DNA reads TGTGCCAGCAGCCCTATCTACAATGAGCAGTTCTTC.

The gene calls are TRBV7-9 and TRBJ2-1; 10 bases fit TRBD1. This CDR3 has 15 residues. Germline-derived CDR1 and CDR2 are SEHNR and FQNEAQ (reference sequence). J was trimmed by 4 bases and V by 3 bases; bases with no gene match: 3. Here the CDR3 DNA reads TGTGCCAGCAGCTTCTTGGGACAGGGGTACAATGAGCAGTTCTTC. As protein: CASSFLGQGYNEQFF. The full variable domain, its missing parts supplied by reference TRBV7-9 and TRBJ2-1, is DTGVSQNPRHKITKRGQNVTFRCDPISEHNRLYWYRQTLGQGPEFLTYFQNEAQLEKSRLLSDRFSAERPKGSFSTLEIQRTEQGDSAMYLCASSFLGQGYNEQFFGPGTRLTVL.

The chain uses TRBV7-9 and TRBJ1-4, with 10 bases aligning to TRBD1. Germline-derived CDR1 and CDR2 are SEHNR and FQNEAQ (reference sequence). The CDR3 length is 18 residues. V lost 4 bases to trimming and J lost 0 bases; unmatched junction nucleotides: 8. The CDR3 spells CASSYPPGQGTTNEKLFF. CDR3 coding DNA: TGTGCCAGCAGCTATCCGCCGGGACAGGGGACAACTAATGAAAAACTGTTTTTT.

V is TRBV4-2 and J is TRBJ2-7, with TRBD2 identical over 12 bases. This CDR3 is 16 amino acids long. The ends lost 4 bases at V and 7 bases at J; junction bases unmatched: 11. CDR1 and CDR2 from the germline V gene are LGHNA and YNFKEQ. CDR3 loop: CASSRSPSGRAEEQYF. The DNA for the CDR3 is TGTGCCAGCAGCCGCTCACCTAGCGGGAGGGCCGAAGAGCAGTACTTC.

This clone was recorded a few times. The rearrangement uses TRBV7-2 and TRBJ2-1, with a possible D match to TRBD2 (6 bases). The germline V gene has CDR1 SGHTA and CDR2 FQGNSA. This CDR3 contains 19 residues. The ends were cut back, 1 base at V and 4 bases at J, with 23 bases in the middle. The CDR3 coding sequence is TGTGCCAGCAGCTTAGTAACGTACCCGGCCTTGGGACTTTACAATGAGCAGTTCTTC. Amino acid sequence: CASSLVTYPALGLYNEQFF.

V is TRBV12-5 and J is TRBJ2-5; D unresolved. This CDR3 has 13 residues. In germline, CDR1 is LGHNT, CDR2 FRNRAP. V lost 5 bases and J 4 bases, leaving 11 bases between the germline ends. CDR3 DNA sequence: TGTGCTAGTGGTCCCTCTGTGGGAGAGACCCAGTACTTC. It specifies CASGPSVGETQYF.

V gene TRBV30 combines with J gene TRBJ2-1; 12 nucleotides agree with TRBD2. Per the germline V gene, CDR1 is GTSNPN and CDR2 is SVGIG (reference sequence). CDR3 size: 15 residues. V lost 4 bases, J lost 1 base, and 2 bases stayed unmatched. The CDR3 DNA is TGTGCCTGGACCGGACTAGCGGGGTCCTACAATGAGCAGTTCTTC. This translates into CAWTGLAGSYNEQFF.

This clone was seen more than once but under ten times. V gene TRBV4-3 combines with J gene TRBJ1-5, with unresolved D. The CDR3 covers 15 residues. The V and J ends lost 0 bases and 0 bases respectively, with 6 bases between them. CDR1 is LGHNA and CDR2 is YSLEER in the germline V gene. The CDR3 nucleotides are TGCGCCAGCAGCCAAGAGAGTTATAGCAATCAGCCCCAGCATTTT. Translated: CASSQESYSNQPQHF.

V gene TRBV5-4 combines with J gene TRBJ2-7, with a weak D call TRBD1 (6 bases). The CDR3 sequence is 16 residues long. V was cut by 0 bases and J by 6 bases, with 19 bases left in between. CDR1 is SGHNT and CDR2 is YYREEE in the germline V gene (reference sequence). CDR3 in DNA: TGTGCCAGCAGCTTGGCGATGGGGGCTAGATTGGGCGAGCAGTACTTC. This codes for CASSLAMGARLGEQYF.

The CDR3, as DNA: TGTGCCAGCAGCCCTGGGACAGGGATTAGGTATGGCTACACCTTC. Its translation is CASSPGTGIRYGYTF. The J gene is TRBJ1-2, the V gene TRBV5-8; TRBD1 agrees at 9 bases. Germline values: CDR1 SGHTS, CDR2 YDEGEE. The CDR3 has 15 amino acids. V gave up 4 bases and J gave up 5 bases; unmatched junction bases: 9. Full variable domain (rest looked up from reference TRBV5-8 and TRBJ1-2): EAGVTQSPTHLIKTRGQQATLRCSPISGHTSVYWYQQALGLGLQFLLWYDEGEERNRGNFPPRFSGRQFPNYSSELNVNALELEDSALYLCASSPGTGIRYGYTFGSGTRLTVV.

The chain uses TRBV14 and TRBJ1-4, with D possibly TRBD1 on 5 matching bases. Germline CDR1 SGHDN, CDR2 FVKESK. The V and J ends lost 1 base and 8 bases respectively, with 11 bases between them. The CDR3 extends over 14 amino acids. CDR3 DNA: TGTGCCAGCAGCCAAGGGACAATTGGGGAAAAACTGTTTTTT. Its translation: CASSQGTIGEKLFF. Supplemented by reference TRBV14 and TRBJ1-4, the full variable domain reads EAGVTQFPSHSVIEKGQTVTLRCDPISGHDNLYWYRRVMGKEIKFLLHFVKESKQDESGMPNNRFLAERTGGTYSTLKVQPAELEDSGVYFCASSQGTIGEKLFFGSGTQLSVL.

The chain employs TRBV6-5 and TRBJ2-3; 7 bases agree with TRBD1. The germline V gene encodes CDR1 MNHEY and CDR2 SVGAGI. V dropped 5 bases and J dropped 2; count of bases not matched to a gene: 7. The CDR3 totals 15 residues. CDR3 amino acids: CASSRTGSPTDTQYF. The CDR3 DNA is TGTGCCAGCAGTCGGACAGGTAGCCCCACAGATACGCAGTATTTT.

The chain carries TRBV11-2 and TRBJ2-7; D gene ambiguous. The CDR3 totals 15 residues. The V gene lost 0 bases and the J gene lost 2 bases, with 11 bases spanning the gap. CDR1 and CDR2 (germline): SGHAT, FQNNGV. The CDR3 protein is CASSLDSSMAYEQYF. The CDR3 DNA reads TGTGCCAGCAGCTTAGATTCCAGTATGGCCTACGAGCAGTACTTC. Full variable domain (rest looked up from reference TRBV11-2 and TRBJ2-7): EAGVAQSPRYKIIEKRQSVAFWCNPISGHATLYWYQQILGQGPKLLIQFQNNGVVDDSQLPKDRFSAERLKGVDSTLKIQPAKLEDSAVYLCASSLDSSMAYEQYFGPGTRLTVT.

This rearrangement joins TRBV18 to TRBJ2-1; no definite D call. This CDR3 region has 15 residues. Looked up from germline, CDR1 is KGHSH and CDR2 is LQKENI. Trimming took 3 bases from V and 2 from J, leaving 11 bases between them. The CDR3 nucleotides read TGTGCCAGCTCACCCATAGTTGCTGCCTACAATGAGCAGTTCTTC. Translation: CASSPIVAAYNEQFF.

This clone has just a few counts. V gene TRBV25-1 combines with J gene TRBJ2-3; 8 bases map to TRBD2. The CDR3 covers 16 residues. After removal of 7 bases from V and 1 base from J, the junction contained 10 bases not matched to a gene. Germline V CDR1 and CDR2: MGHDK, SYGVNS. The CDR3 spells CASIHLSGSGTDTQYF. As DNA, the CDR3 is TGTGCCAGCATCCACCTCAGCGGGAGTGGCACAGATACGCAGTATTTT.

The chain couples TRBV25-1 to TRBJ1-4; possible D gene TRBD1, 5 bases. The CDR3 has 15 residues. Per the germline V gene, CDR1 is MGHDK and CDR2 is SYGVNS. V lost 1 base, J lost 7 bases, and 13 bases lay in between. CDR3 sequence (DNA): TGTGCCAGCAGTGAATTCAACGGGGGAGGTGAAAAACTGTTTTTT. It encodes CASSEFNGGGEKLFF.

This clone has a single count. The chain carries TRBV9 and TRBJ2-5, with 11 bases fitting TRBD2. This CDR3 region has 15 residues. V lost 0 bases to trimming and J lost 2 bases; unmatched junction nucleotides: 0. Germline CDR1 is SGDLS and CDR2 is YYNGEE. CDR3: CASSVASGRQETQYF. CDR3 DNA: TGTGCCAGCAGCGTAGCTAGCGGGAGGCAAGAGACCCAGTACTTC.

The rearrangement links TRBV28 to TRBJ2-7, with 8 bases fitting TRBD2. CDR1 and CDR2 from the germline V gene are MDHEN and SYDVKM. The length of the CDR3 is 15 residues. The V segment lost 5 bases and the J segment 2 bases; nucleotides outside the gene matches: 8. This chain's CDR3 is CASSRAGRATYEQYF. CDR3 DNA: TGTGCCAGCAGTAGAGCCGGGAGGGCAACCTACGAGCAGTACTTC.

The rearrangement joins TRBV7-3 to TRBJ2-6; D gene unclear. V was cut by 6 bases and J by 0 bases, with 15 bases left in between. CDR1 and CDR2 (germline): SGHTA, FQGTGA. This CDR3 region has 17 residues. CDR3 DNA: TGTGCCAGCAGGAAGTTAGGGAAGGGCTCTGGGGCCAACGTCCTGACTTTC. This gives the protein CASRKLGKGSGANVLTF.

This clone was observed a few times. The chain carries TRBV19 and TRBJ2-7; D may match TRBD1 or TRBD2 (5 bases each). Germline CDR1 is LNHDA and CDR2 is SQIVND (reference sequence). The V end was cut by 4 bases, the J end by 3 bases, with 10 bases between. This CDR3 is built from 13 residues. As DNA, the CDR3 is TGTGCCAGTAGTAGTGGGACCAACTACGAGCAGTACTTC. This translates into CASSSGTNYEQYF.

The chain carries TRBV5-1 and TRBJ1-2; no clear D. This CDR3 has 12 amino acids. Per germline, CDR1 SGHRS and CDR2 YFSETQ. The ends were cut back, 0 bases at V and 7 bases at J, with 7 bases in the middle. CDR3 bases: TGCGCCAGCAGCTTGGGACGTGGTGGCTACACCTTC. Its translation is CASSLGRGGYTF.

The rearrangement joins TRBV7-2 to TRBJ1-1; perhaps TRBD1 as D (6 bases). CDR1 is SGHTA and CDR2 is FQGNSA in the germline V gene. Trimming removed 2 bases at V and 1 base at J, with 17 bases between. This CDR3 comprises 17 residues. The CDR3 protein is CASSLPLGGPKNTEAFF. The CDR3 bases are TGTGCCAGCAGCTTACCACTGGGGGGGCCCAAGAACACTGAAGCTTTCTTT.